This TCR beta chain was recovered during a study of T cell clonotyping in hematopoietic cell transplantation. Study-wide findings and caveats: At the given depth, recipient repertoires were over 95% de novo clonotypes.

CDR1 is SSHAT, CDR2 FNYEAQ, per germline (reference sequence). This CDR3 has 14 residues. Using immunoSEQ multiplex PCR, the repertoire was profiled, and TCRdb retains in-frame clones only, with some absent. The sample lists 37,000 or so clones, approximately 88% occurring once. In its sample, this clone was seen a few times. Its matching antigen is unknown. At one end the junction does not follow the germline gene, possibly because of a read error. The chain couples TRBV7-7 to TRBJ2-2; tentatively, D is TRBD2 (5 bases). Sequenced material: peripheral blood mononuclear cells. This clonotype originated in a woman in her thirties or forties in good health. Some clones in this sample may be carry-over from other donors' samples. CDR3 in amino acids: CASSFRENTGELFF. As DNA, the CDR3 is TGTGCTAGCAGCTTTCGGGAGAACACCGGGGAGCTGTTTTTT.